The 22 T cell receptor beta chains below come from one sample, sequenced in a study of Graves' ophthalmopathy and Graves' hyperthyroidism. The sequenced template was RNA, covering the TCR beta CDR3 region. RT-PCR with HTBI primers came first, then second-round multiplex PCR. TCRdb redid the calling of the multiplex PCR reads with MiXCR, one entry per CDR3 protein. The table includes over 650,000 distinct CDR3 sequences, about two fifths detected once. Sequencing was performed on peripheral blood. Source of these receptors: an adult man with Graves' ophthalmopathy.

The V gene is TRBV9, the J gene TRBJ2-7, with D uncertain. This CDR3 contains 14 residues. CDR1 SGDLS and CDR2 YYNGEE come from the germline V gene. V lost 7 bases and J lost 5, with 19 bases in between. CDR3 nucleotide sequence: TGTGCCAGCTCACCACTGTACAGCCTCCACGAGCAGTACTTC. It translates to CASSPLYSLHEQYF.

This clonotype was seen once. This chain connects TRBV9 to TRBJ1-1, with D possibly being TRBD1 (6 bases). The germline CDR1 and CDR2 sequences are SGDLS and YYNGEE. This CDR3 region has 12 residues. Trimming took off 7 bases at V and 6 bases at J, with 13 bases between the two ends. This CDR3 is CASSRGGAEAFF. As DNA, the CDR3 is TGTGCCAGCTCCCGAGGGGGGGCTGAAGCTTTCTTT.

The V call is TRBV12-3 or TRBV12-4, the J call TRBJ2-7, with D possibly called TRBD1 or TRBD2 (5 bases each). V lost 5 bases to trimming and J lost 0 bases, with 17 bases between them. The CDR3 contains 16 residues. CDR3 protein: CASSGGSYPSSYEQYF. DNA of the CDR3: TGTGCCAGCAGTGGGGGATCGTACCCGAGCTCCTACGAGCAGTACTTC.

This clonotype showed up just a few times. This chain connects TRBV10-3 to TRBJ1-2; D is perhaps TRBD1 (6 bases). Germline V lookup: CDR1 ENHRY, CDR2 SYGVKD. With 0 bases removed from V and 4 bases from J, the gap between germline ends came to 12 bases. The CDR3 has 15 amino acids. Here the CDR3 DNA reads TGTGCCATCAGTGAGTCATCCGGGGGCGGCTATGGCTACACCTTC. Its protein product is CAISESSGGGYGYTF.

This clonotype came up many times. This sequence joins TRBV7-2 and TRBJ1-1, with D unclear. V was cut by 2 bases and J by 5 bases, with 12 bases left in between. Germline lookup yields CDR1 SGHTA and CDR2 FQGNSA. The CDR3 covers 14 residues. The CDR3 nucleotides read TGTGCCAGCAGCTTAACCCCAAACCCGACTGAAGCTTTCTTT. Amino acids: CASSLTPNPTEAFF.

This clonotype has a count of ten or more. V gene TRBV9 combines with J gene TRBJ1-3, with D possibly matching TRBD1 (5 bases). CDR3 length equals 14 residues. Germline-derived CDR1 and CDR2 are SGDLS and YYNGEE. Trimming removed 0 bases at V and 3 bases at J, with 7 bases between. CDR3 in DNA: TGTGCCAGCAGCGTAGAGGGGAGTGGAAACACCATATATTTT. It yields the protein CASSVEGSGNTIYF.

This rearrangement joins TRBV5-6 to TRBJ1-2; 10 bases match TRBD1. The CDR3 consists of 15 residues. Per germline, CDR1 SGHDT and CDR2 YYEEEE. Unmatched junction bases numbered 14, after V lost 7 bases and J lost 8 bases. The CDR3 sequence is CASYETGTGARGYTF. The CDR3 nucleotides are TGTGCCAGCTATGAGACCGGGACAGGGGCGCGGGGCTACACCTTC.

This clonotype was recorded many times. The CDR3 loop is CASSPTGSSGNTIYF. The CDR3 region has the DNA TGTGCCAGCAGCCCCACGGGGAGCTCTGGAAACACCATATATTTT. The chain is built from TRBV7-9 and TRBJ1-3; no clear D gene. Trimming left V 5 bases short and J 0 bases short, with 11 bases between. Germline V gene sequence: CDR1 SEHNR, CDR2 FQNEAQ (reference sequence). CDR3 length: 15 amino acids.

This chain connects TRBV29-1 to TRBJ1-3, with unresolved D. Between the trimmed V and J ends, which lost 8 bases and 0 bases, there was a span of 8 bases. This CDR3 region has 12 residues. The germline CDR1 and CDR2 sequences are SQVTM and ANQGSEA. The DNA of the CDR3 is TGCAGCTGGGCGGACTCTGGAAACACCATATATTTT. Protein sequence: CSWADSGNTIYF. Combining the CDR3 with reference TRBV29-1 and TRBJ1-3 gives the whole variable domain SAVISQKPSRDICQRGTSLTIQCQVDSQVTMMFWYRQQPGQSLTLIATANQGSEATYESGFVIDKFPISRPNLTFSTLTVSNMSPEDSSIYLCSWADSGNTIYFGEGSWLTVV.

This clonotype was recorded many times. This chain connects TRBV12-3 or TRBV12-4 to TRBJ2-7; no definite D call. Trimming left V 5 bases short and J 3 bases short, with 11 bases between. The CDR3 covers 13 residues. DNA of the CDR3: TGTGCCAGCAGTCCCCCAGGCCTCTACGAGCAGTACTTC. Amino acids: CASSPPGLYEQYF.

This clonotype was detected only a few times. The chain uses TRBV5-5 and TRBJ2-7; 9 bases are shared with TRBD1. V trimming: 3 bases; J trimming: 1 base; junction bases outside the gene matches: 11. The CDR3 consists of 17 residues. Germline CDR1 is SGHKS and CDR2 is YYEKEE (reference sequence). The CDR3 DNA sequence: TGTGCCAGCAGCTCACGAGAACGACAGGGGGGTTCCTACGAGCAGTACTTC. This encodes CASSSRERQGGSYEQYF. The full variable domain, its missing parts supplied by reference TRBV5-5 and TRBJ2-7, is DAGVTQSPTHLIKTRGQQVTLRCSPISGHKSVSWYQQVLGQGPQFIFQYYEKEERGRGNFPDRFSARQFPNYSSELNVNALLLGDSALYLCASSSRERQGGSYEQYFGPGTRLTVT.

This clonotype was seen only a few times. The V call is TRBV6-5, the J call TRBJ2-5; 9 bases are shared with TRBD2. This CDR3 spans 16 amino acids. V shed 5 bases and J 7 bases; nucleotides not matched to a gene: 14. The germline CDR1 and CDR2 sequences are MNHEY and SVGAGI. The CDR3 nucleotides read TGTGCCAGCAGTGACGTGAGCGGGAGGCCCACTAGGACCCAGTACTTC. This translates into CASSDVSGRPTRTQYF.

This clonotype was observed at least ten times. This chain connects TRBV5-1 to TRBJ1-1; perhaps TRBD1 as D (6 bases). Germline CDR1 SGHRS, CDR2 YFSETQ. V gave up 5 bases and J gave up 0 bases, with 14 bases separating them. CDR3 length equals 15 residues. The CDR3, as DNA: TGCGCCAGCAGTACCGGGGGCACCATGAACACTGAAGCTTTCTTT. Translated, it gives CASSTGGTMNTEAFF. The full variable domain, in which reference TRBV5-1 and TRBJ1-1 provide the parts outside the CDR3, is KAGVTQTPRYLIKTRGQQVTLSCSPISGHRSVSWYQQTPGQGLQFLFEYFSETQRNKGNFPGRFSGRQFSNSRSEMNVSTLELGDSALYLCASSTGGTMNTEAFFGQGTRLTVV.

The V and J genes are TRBV7-9 and TRBJ1-2; 8 nucleotides align to TRBD1. V was clipped by 5 bases and J by 4 bases; unmatched bases: 9. The CDR3 is made up of 15 amino acids. Germline-derived CDR1 and CDR2 are SEHNR and FQNEAQ (reference sequence). The CDR3 region is CASSPWTGPSYGYTF. The CDR3, as DNA: TGTGCCAGCAGCCCGTGGACAGGGCCCAGCTATGGCTACACCTTC.

In DNA form, the CDR3 reads TGTGCCAGCAGCCCCAGGGGACACCCTAGCGATGAGCAGTACTTC. Translation gives CASSPRGHPSDEQYF. The V call is TRBV2, the J call TRBJ2-7; D assignment may be TRBD1 or TRBD2 (6 bases each). The germline V gene has CDR1 SNHLY and CDR2 FYNNEI. The length of the CDR3 is 15 residues. Trimming took off 6 bases at V and 7 bases at J, with 22 bases between the two ends.

At least ten counts were recorded for this clonotype. The J gene is TRBJ1-5, the V gene TRBV4-2, with 7 bases matching TRBD1. CDR1 and CDR2 from the germline V gene are LGHNA and YNFKEQ. The CDR3 loop spans 16 amino acids. V was clipped by 5 bases and J by 2 bases; unmatched bases: 9. CDR3 nucleotides: TGTGCCAGCAGCGCGAGGACAGGTAGGGGCAATCAGCCCCAGCATTTT. As protein: CASSARTGRGNQPQHF.

CDR3 in amino acids: CASSPSLGALGTEAFF. In DNA, the CDR3 is TGCGCCAGCAGCCCCAGCTTAGGGGCCCTGGGCACTGAAGCTTTCTTT. The chain has TRBV10-2 and TRBJ1-1; possibly TRBD1 for D (5 bases). This CDR3 spans 16 amino acids. From germline, CDR1 is WSHSY and CDR2 SAAADI. Trimming stripped 6 bases from V and 4 bases from J, with 21 bases between.

The chain is built from TRBV20-1 and TRBJ1-5; possibly TRBD1 for D (6 bases). V was pared by 3 bases and J by 1 base, with 16 bases between. This CDR3 has 16 residues. Germline assignment: CDR1 DFQATT and CDR2 SNEGSKA (reference sequence). The CDR3 sequence is CSARDPGEVSNQPQHF. Written as DNA, the CDR3 is TGCAGTGCTAGGGATCCAGGGGAGGTGAGCAATCAGCCCCAGCATTTT.

This clonotype was observed a few times. V is TRBV18 and J is TRBJ2-5, with D tentatively TRBD1 (6 bases). The V gene's germline CDR1 is KGHSH and CDR2 LQKENI. Between the trimmed V and J ends, which lost 0 bases and 1 base, there was a span of 12 bases. This CDR3 contains 16 residues. In DNA form, the CDR3 reads TGTGCCAGCTCACCACCCGGAAGAGGGGGCCAAGAGACCCAGTACTTC. Translating it yields CASSPPGRGGQETQYF.

Only a few counts were recorded for this clonotype. The chain links TRBV28 to TRBJ1-1, with D uncertain. The CDR3 runs to 14 residues. The germline gives CDR1 MDHEN, CDR2 SYDVKM. Trimming took 7 bases from V and 3 from J, leaving 15 bases between them. The CDR3 DNA reads TGTGCCAGCACTTCCTCGGTCGGCCACACTGAAGCTTTCTTT. This translates into CASTSSVGHTEAFF.

With regard to this clonotype: Its ends do not fully match the called genes, so a read error is possible. This chain links TRBV7-3 with TRBJ1-1; no clear D gene. There are 13 residues in the CDR3. Germline V gene sequence: CDR1 SGHTA, CDR2 FQGTGA. The CDR3 bases are TGTGCCAGCAGCTTAATGGAGAACACTGAAGCTCCCTTT. Translating gives CASSLMENTEAPF.

This clonotype was seen ten or more times. V is TRBV20-1 and J is TRBJ1-4; D is unclear. The CDR3 contains 14 residues. Trimming took 5 bases from V and 7 from J, leaving 17 bases between them. Germline assignment: CDR1 DFQATT and CDR2 SNEGSKA (reference sequence). CDR3 in DNA: TGCAGTGCTCGCCGGACCTCCGAGGGTGAAAAACTGTTTTTT. Translated, it gives CSARRTSEGEKLFF.